A single sample is the source of the 14 T cell receptor beta chains below, sequenced in a study of blood T cell repertoires in COVID-19. Data came from immunoSEQ multiplex PCR; TCRdb stores just in-frame clones and leaves some out. The table lists roughly 100,000 clones, roughly 76% of them singletons, with 4.5% to 5.5% in the top ten. Sequenced: peripheral blood. Source of these receptors: a man older than 75 with COVID-19, enrolled during active disease.

The chain's CDR3 is CASTTGLLNSPLHF. The CDR3 region has the DNA TGTGCCAGCACTACGGGTTTACTTAATTCACCCCTCCACTTT. This sequence joins TRBV27 and TRBJ1-6; D not certain. The germline V and J ends were trimmed by 7 bases and 6 bases, with 13 bases remaining between them. Per germline, CDR1 MNHEY and CDR2 SMNVEV (reference sequence). This CDR3 is 14 amino acids long.

The chain couples TRBV28 to TRBJ2-5; D is ambiguous. The germline gives CDR1 MDHEN, CDR2 SYDVKM. The CDR3 has 15 amino acids. Between the trimmed V and J ends, which lost 2 bases and 0 bases, there was a span of 10 bases. CDR3 DNA sequence: TGTGCCAGCAGTTTAGGCCGAGCGTACCAAGAGACCCAGTACTTC. Encoded protein: CASSLGRAYQETQYF.

V is TRBV2 and J is TRBJ1-1; D might be TRBD1 (6 bases). The germline CDR1 and CDR2 sequences are SNHLY and FYNNEI. V lost 6 bases and J 3 bases, leaving 20 bases between the germline ends. The CDR3 is 16 amino acids. The DNA of the CDR3 is TGTGCCAGCAGGGACCTCGGATCAGGGGATCACACTGAAGCTTTCTTT. This translates into CASRDLGSGDHTEAFF.

The chain combines TRBV19 with TRBJ2-2, with D perhaps TRBD2 (5 bases). The V gene lost 7 bases and the J gene lost 1 base, with 10 bases spanning the gap. This CDR3 spans 14 amino acids. In germline, CDR1 is LNHDA, CDR2 SQIVND (reference sequence). The chain's CDR3 is CASNARGNTGELFF. CDR3 coding DNA: TGTGCCAGTAACGCCCGGGGGAACACCGGGGAGCTGTTTTTT. Complete variable domain (other parts from reference TRBV19 and TRBJ2-2): DGGITQSPKYLFRKEGQNVTLSCEQNLNHDAMYWYRQDPGQGLRLIYYSQIVNDFQKGDIAEGYSVSREKKESFPLTVTSAQKNPTAFYLCASNARGNTGELFFGEGSRLTVL.

This clone was counted only a few times. This sequence joins TRBV4-1 and TRBJ2-1; 9 bases are a match to TRBD2. Trimming took 1 base from V and 8 from J; bases not matched to a gene: 12. Germline CDR1 is MGHRA and CDR2 is YSYEKL. The CDR3 runs to 17 residues. The CDR3 DNA is TGCGCCAGCAGCCAAGCAGGTGGCGGGAGGGGTCGTGATGAGCAGTTCTTC. It yields the protein CASSQAGGGRGRDEQFF.

The chain joins TRBV7-3 to TRBJ2-3, with D hard to call. This CDR3 region has 15 residues. Germline CDR1 SGHTA, CDR2 FQGTGA. Trimming took off 2 bases at V and 1 base at J, with 10 bases between the two ends. The CDR3 loop reads CASSLSPRGTDTQYF. Written as DNA, the CDR3 is TGTGCCAGCAGCTTATCCCCTCGGGGCACAGATACGCAGTATTTT.

V gene TRBV2 combines with J gene TRBJ2-1, with 7 bases identical to TRBD1. The J segment lost 3 bases and the V segment lost 7 bases, leaving 9 bases of the junction unmatched. CDR3 length: 15 amino acids. CDR1 SNHLY and CDR2 FYNNEI come from the germline V gene. CDR3 in DNA: TGTGCCAGCAACAAAGAACAGGGGAACTACAATGAGCAGTTCTTC. It yields the protein CASNKEQGNYNEQFF.

CDR3 DNA: TGTGCCATCAGTGAGTCGACAGGCACAGATACGCAGTATTTT. This translates into CAISESTGTDTQYF. The V call is TRBV10-3, the J call TRBJ2-3; TRBD1 might be the D (5 bases). This CDR3 region has 14 residues. The germline V gene encodes CDR1 ENHRY and CDR2 SYGVKD. The V and J ends lost 0 bases and 1 base respectively, with 5 bases between them.

The CDR3 DNA reads TGTGCCAGCAGTTTATCCGGGAGCTCCTACAATGAGCAGTTCTTC. Amino acid sequence: CASSLSGSSYNEQFF. The chain combines TRBV28 with TRBJ2-1; maybe TRBD2 (6 bases). V gave up 1 base and J gave up 0 bases, with 7 bases separating them. Per the germline V gene, CDR1 is MDHEN and CDR2 is SYDVKM. This CDR3 comprises 15 residues.

The V and J genes are TRBV24-1 and TRBJ1-5; D remains unclear. This CDR3 spans 15 amino acids. CDR1 is KGHDR, CDR2 SFDVKD, per germline. V lost 0 bases and J lost 9, with 14 bases in between. The CDR3 loop reads CATSDLRRDQGPQHF. DNA for the CDR3: TGTGCCACCAGTGATTTGAGGCGGGATCAAGGGCCCCAGCATTTT.

This clone was seen a few times. The V and J genes are TRBV29-1 and TRBJ1-2; 7 bases are shared with TRBD1. Germline CDR1 is SQVTM and CDR2 is ANQGSEA. Losses at the gene ends were 4 bases for V and 5 bases for J; bases not matched to a gene: 4. The CDR3 is 12 residues long. The CDR3 protein is CSVGSRGYGYTF. Written as DNA, the CDR3 is TGCAGCGTTGGTTCCAGGGGGTATGGCTACACCTTC.

The chain is built from TRBV7-9 and TRBJ2-1, with TRBD2 identical over 11 bases. There are 17 residues in the CDR3. The trim removed 0 bases at V and 4 bases at J, leaving 5 bases unmatched. CDR1 is SEHNR, CDR2 FQNEAQ, per germline (reference sequence). CDR3 sequence (DNA): TGTGCCAGCAGCTTAGCCCCGACTAGCGGGGTGTACAATGAGCAGTTCTTC. It codes for CASSLAPTSGVYNEQFF.

The chain uses TRBV27 and TRBJ2-1; no definite D call. CDR3 size: 14 residues. The germline CDR1 and CDR2 sequences are MNHEY and SMNVEV (reference sequence). Deletions cut 0 bases from V and 5 bases from J, with 8 bases between. CDR3 sequence: CASSLSAMHNEQFF. The CDR3 bases are TGTGCCAGCAGTTTATCGGCAATGCACAATGAGCAGTTCTTC.

The rearrangement uses TRBV7-2 and TRBJ1-4; D is unresolved. This CDR3 is 13 amino acids long. With 4 bases removed from V and 8 bases from J, the gap between germline ends came to 11 bases. CDR1 is SGHTA, CDR2 FQGNSA, per germline. CDR3: CASSYGLREKLFF. The CDR3 DNA reads as TGTGCCAGCAGCTACGGGTTAAGGGAAAAACTGTTTTTT. The full variable domain, completed using reference TRBV7-2 and TRBJ1-4, is GAGVSQSPSNKVTEKGKDVELRCDPISGHTALYWYRQSLGQGLEFLIYFQGNSAPDKSGLPSDRFSAERTGGSVSTLTIQRTQQEDSAVYLCASSYGLREKLFFGSGTQLSVL.